Described below is a single T cell receptor beta chain sequence and its context. Its antigen is still unknown. The assay was immunoSEQ multiplex PCR, and TCRdb's table has in-frame clones only and misses some. The data hold over 150,000 clones, with over 60% observed a single time. This entry belongs to a study of cytotoxic CD8 clonotypes in ibrutinib-treated CLL. At the level of the study: Patients: eleven to twelve relapsed/refractory, approximately 15 treatment-naive, under 18 IGHV unmutated. Partial responders around 24, complete 2; some twelve progressed and some 15 stayed in remission by median approximately 5.5 years.

General observations from the study: The times at which samples were taken varied between sustained-remission and progressing patients.

Trimming cost V 3 bases and J 5 bases; bases outside gene matches: 6. Germline V gene lookup returns CDR1 SGHTA and CDR2 FQGNSA. This CDR3 has 15 residues. Sequenced material: PBMCs, taken after 24 months of ibrutinib treatment. The receptor's source is a human donor with chronic lymphocytic leukemia. J is TRBJ2-1 and V is TRBV7-2; 8 nucleotides line up with TRBD1. CDR3 region: CASSFPGQVNNEQFF. The CDR3 region has the DNA TGTGCCAGCAGCTTCCCGGGACAGGTAAACAATGAGCAGTTCTTC.